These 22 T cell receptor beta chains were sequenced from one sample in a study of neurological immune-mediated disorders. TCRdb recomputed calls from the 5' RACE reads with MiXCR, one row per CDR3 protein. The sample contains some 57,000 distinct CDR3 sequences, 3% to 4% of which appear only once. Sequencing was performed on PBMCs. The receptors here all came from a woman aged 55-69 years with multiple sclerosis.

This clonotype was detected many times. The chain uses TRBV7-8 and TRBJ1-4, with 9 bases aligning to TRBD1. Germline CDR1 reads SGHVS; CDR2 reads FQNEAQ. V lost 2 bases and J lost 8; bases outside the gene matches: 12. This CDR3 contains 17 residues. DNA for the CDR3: TGTGCCAGCAGCTTATTCCCGACAGGGGGTCTACACGAAAAACTGTTTTTT. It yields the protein CASSLFPTGGLHEKLFF.

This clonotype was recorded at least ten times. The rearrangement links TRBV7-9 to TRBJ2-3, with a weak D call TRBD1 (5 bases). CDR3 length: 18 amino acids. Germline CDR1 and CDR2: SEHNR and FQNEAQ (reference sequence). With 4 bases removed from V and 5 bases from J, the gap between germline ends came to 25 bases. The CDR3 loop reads CASSYRQRRRRVGDTQYF. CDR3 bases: TGTGCCAGCAGCTACAGACAGAGACGACGACGGGTTGGAGATACGCAGTATTTT.

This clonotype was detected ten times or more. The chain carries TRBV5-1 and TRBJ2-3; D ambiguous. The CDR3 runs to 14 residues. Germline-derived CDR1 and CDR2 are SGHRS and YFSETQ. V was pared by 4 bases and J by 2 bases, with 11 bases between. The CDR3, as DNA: TGCGCCAGCAGCCGTACAGAGTCCACAGATACGCAGTATTTT. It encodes CASSRTESTDTQYF.

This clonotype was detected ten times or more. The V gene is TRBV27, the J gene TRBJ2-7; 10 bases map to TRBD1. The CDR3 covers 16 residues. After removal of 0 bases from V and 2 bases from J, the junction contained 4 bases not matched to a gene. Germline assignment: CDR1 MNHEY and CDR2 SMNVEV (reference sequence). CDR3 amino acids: CASSLSRGTGAYEQYF. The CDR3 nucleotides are TGTGCCAGCAGTTTATCGAGGGGGACAGGGGCCTACGAGCAGTACTTC.

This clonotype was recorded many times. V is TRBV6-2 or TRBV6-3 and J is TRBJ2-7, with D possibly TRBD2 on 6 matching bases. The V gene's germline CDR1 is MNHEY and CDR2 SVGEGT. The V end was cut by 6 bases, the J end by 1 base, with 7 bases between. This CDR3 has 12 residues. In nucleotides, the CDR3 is TGTGCCAGCAGGGACTATTCCTACGAGCAGTACTTC. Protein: CASRDYSYEQYF.

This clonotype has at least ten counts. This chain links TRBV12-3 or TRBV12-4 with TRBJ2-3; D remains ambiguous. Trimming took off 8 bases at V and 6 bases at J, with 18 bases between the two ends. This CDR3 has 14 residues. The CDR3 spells CASGDLWAGDTQYF. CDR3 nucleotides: TGTGCCAGCGGGGATCTGTGGGCCGGGGATACGCAGTATTTT.

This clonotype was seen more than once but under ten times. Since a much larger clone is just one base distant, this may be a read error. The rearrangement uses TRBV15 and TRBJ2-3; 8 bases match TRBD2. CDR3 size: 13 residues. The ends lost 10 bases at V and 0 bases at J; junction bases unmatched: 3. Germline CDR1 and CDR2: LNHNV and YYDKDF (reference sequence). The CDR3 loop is CANAGGSTDTQYF. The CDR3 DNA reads TGTGCCAACGCGGGGGGTAGCACAGATACGCAGTATTTT.

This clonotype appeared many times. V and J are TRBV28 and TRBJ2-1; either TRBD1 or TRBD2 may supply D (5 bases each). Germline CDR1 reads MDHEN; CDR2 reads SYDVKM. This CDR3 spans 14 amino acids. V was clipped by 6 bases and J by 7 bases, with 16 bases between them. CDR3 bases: TGTGCCAGCAGGGGGGACGTCCGGAGAAATGAGCAGTTCTTC. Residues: CASRGDVRRNEQFF.

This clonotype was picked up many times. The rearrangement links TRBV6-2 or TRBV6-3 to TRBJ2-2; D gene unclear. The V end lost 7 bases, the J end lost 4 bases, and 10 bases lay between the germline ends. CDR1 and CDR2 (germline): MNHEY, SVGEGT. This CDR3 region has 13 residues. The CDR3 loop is CASTPWGTGELFF. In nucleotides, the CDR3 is TGTGCCAGCACTCCTTGGGGCACCGGGGAGCTGTTTTTT.

The CDR3 DNA is TGCAGTGCTGTACAAGATACGCAGTATTTT. Protein sequence: CSAVQDTQYF. The V and J genes are TRBV20-1 and TRBJ2-3; D not certain. The CDR3 spans 10 residues. With 5 bases removed from V and 5 bases from J, the gap between germline ends came to 5 bases. The V gene's germline CDR1 is DFQATT and CDR2 SNEGSKA (reference sequence).

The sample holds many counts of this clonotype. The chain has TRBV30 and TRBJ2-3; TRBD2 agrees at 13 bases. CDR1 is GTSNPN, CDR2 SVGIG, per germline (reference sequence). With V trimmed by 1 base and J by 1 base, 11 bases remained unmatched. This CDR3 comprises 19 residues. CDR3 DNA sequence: TGTGCCTGGAGTGGATCGACTAGCGGGAGGCGATGGGGCACAGATACGCAGTATTTT. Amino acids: CAWSGSTSGRRWGTDTQYF.

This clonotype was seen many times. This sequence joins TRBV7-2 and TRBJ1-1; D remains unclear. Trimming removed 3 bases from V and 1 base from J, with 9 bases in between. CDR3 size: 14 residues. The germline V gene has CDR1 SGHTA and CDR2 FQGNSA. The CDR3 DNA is TGTGCCAGCAGCTTTTCCAGGTCGAACACTGAAGCTTTCTTT. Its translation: CASSFSRSNTEAFF.

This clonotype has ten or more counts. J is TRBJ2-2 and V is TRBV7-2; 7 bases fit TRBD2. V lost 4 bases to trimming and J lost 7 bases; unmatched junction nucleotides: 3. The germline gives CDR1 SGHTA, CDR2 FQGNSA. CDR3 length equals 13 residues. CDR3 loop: CASSSGLVGELFF. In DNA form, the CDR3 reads TGTGCCAGCAGCTCAGGACTAGTCGGGGAGCTGTTTTTT.

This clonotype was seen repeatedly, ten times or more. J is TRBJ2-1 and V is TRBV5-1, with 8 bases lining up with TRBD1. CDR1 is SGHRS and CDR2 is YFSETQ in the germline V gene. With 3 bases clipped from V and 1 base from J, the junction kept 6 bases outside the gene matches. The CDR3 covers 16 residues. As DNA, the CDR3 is TGCGCCAGCAGCTCCGGACAGGGTGGTTCCTACAATGAGCAGTTCTTC. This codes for CASSSGQGGSYNEQFF.

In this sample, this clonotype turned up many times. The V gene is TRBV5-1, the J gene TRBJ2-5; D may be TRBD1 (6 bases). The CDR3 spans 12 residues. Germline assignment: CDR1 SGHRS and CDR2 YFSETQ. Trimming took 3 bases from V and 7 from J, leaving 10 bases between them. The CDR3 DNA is TGCGCCAGCAGCTCTCCGACAGGGACCCAGTACTTC. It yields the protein CASSSPTGTQYF.

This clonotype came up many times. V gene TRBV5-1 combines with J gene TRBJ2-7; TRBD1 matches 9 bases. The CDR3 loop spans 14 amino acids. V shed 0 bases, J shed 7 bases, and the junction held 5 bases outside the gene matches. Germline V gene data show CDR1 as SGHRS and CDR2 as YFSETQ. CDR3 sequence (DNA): TGCGCCAGCAGCTTGGAAACAGGGGGCCGGGAGCAGTACTTC. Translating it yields CASSLETGGREQYF.

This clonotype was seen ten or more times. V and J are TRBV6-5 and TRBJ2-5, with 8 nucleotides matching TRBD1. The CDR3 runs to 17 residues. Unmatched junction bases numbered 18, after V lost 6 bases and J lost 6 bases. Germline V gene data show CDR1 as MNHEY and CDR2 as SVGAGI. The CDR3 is CASSRTNYGDRFKTQYF. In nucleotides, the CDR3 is TGTGCCAGCAGCCGCACAAACTACGGGGACAGGTTCAAGACCCAGTACTTC.

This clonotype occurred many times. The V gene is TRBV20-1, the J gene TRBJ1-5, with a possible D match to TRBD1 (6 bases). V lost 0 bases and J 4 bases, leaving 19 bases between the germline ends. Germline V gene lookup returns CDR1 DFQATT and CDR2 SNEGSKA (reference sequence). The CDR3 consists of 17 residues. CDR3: CSARDLRGTKSNQPQHF. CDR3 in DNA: TGCAGTGCTAGAGACCTCAGAGGGACAAAGTCGAATCAGCCCCAGCATTTT.

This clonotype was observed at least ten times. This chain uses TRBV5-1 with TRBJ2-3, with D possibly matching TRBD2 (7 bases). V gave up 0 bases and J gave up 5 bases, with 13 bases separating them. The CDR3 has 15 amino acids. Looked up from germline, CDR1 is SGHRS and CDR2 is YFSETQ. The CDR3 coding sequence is TGCGCCAGCAGCTTGGAGGCGGGGGCGGGAGATACGCAGTATTTT. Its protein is CASSLEAGAGDTQYF.

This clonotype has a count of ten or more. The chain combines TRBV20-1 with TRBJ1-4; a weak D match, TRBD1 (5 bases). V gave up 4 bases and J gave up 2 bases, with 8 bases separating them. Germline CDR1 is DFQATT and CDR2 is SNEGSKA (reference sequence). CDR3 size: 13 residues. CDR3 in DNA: TGCAGTGCTACCAGGGTCACTAATGAAAAACTGTTTTTT. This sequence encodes CSATRVTNEKLFF.

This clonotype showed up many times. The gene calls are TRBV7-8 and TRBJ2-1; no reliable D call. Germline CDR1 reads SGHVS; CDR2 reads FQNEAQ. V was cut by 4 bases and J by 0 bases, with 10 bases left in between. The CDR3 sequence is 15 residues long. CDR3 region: CASSSAESSYNEQFF. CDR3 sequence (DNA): TGTGCCAGCAGCTCCGCAGAGAGCTCCTACAATGAGCAGTTCTTC. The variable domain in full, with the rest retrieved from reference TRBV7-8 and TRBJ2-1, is GAGVSQSPRYKVAKRGQDVALRCDPISGHVSLFWYQQALGQGPEFLTYFQNEAQLDKSGLPSDRFFAERPEGSVSTLKIQRTQQEDSAVYLCASSSAESSYNEQFFGPGTRLTVL.

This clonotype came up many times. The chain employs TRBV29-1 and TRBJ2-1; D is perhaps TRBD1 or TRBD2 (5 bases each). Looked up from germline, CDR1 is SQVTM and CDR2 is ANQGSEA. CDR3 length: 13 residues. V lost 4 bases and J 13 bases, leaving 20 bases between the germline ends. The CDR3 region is CSVATMTALNQFF. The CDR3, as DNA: TGCAGCGTTGCGACTATGACAGCCCTCAATCAGTTCTTC.